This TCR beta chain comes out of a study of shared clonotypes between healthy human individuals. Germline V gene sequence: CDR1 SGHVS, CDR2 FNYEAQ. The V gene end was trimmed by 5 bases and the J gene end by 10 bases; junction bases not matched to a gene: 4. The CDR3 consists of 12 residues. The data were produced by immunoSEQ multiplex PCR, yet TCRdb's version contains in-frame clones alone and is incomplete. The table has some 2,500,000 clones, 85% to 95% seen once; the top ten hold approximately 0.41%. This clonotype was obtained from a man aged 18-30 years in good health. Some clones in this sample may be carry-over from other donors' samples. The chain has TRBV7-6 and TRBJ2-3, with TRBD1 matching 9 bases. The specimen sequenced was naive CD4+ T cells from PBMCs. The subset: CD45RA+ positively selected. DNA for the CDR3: TGTGCCAGCAGCCCGGACAGGGGTCCGCAGTATTTT. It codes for CASSPDRGPQYF.